One and the same sample provided the 23 T cell receptor beta chains below, sequenced in a study of beta chain features in type 1 diabetes listed by TCRdb under 2018. General conclusions and limits of the study: Type 1 diabetes patients showed a moderate but significant shortening of TCRB CDR3 length in all four CD4+ subsets.

These TCRs' antigens remain unknown. The library was prepared using the immunoSEQ multiplex PCR assay. The entire isolated RNA was reverse transcribed using the High Capacity cDNA Reverse Transcription Kit, and thus expressed TCRB transcripts were sequenced. The source is immuneACCESS, and TCRdb retained only in-frame sequences with V and J called. Part of the clones is not carried over; for the studies checked, unresolved V genes explain less than half of this, and the remainder is unexplained. In this sample the table shows about 340,000 clones, over 7% of which occur a single time. Roughly 1% of the sample is in the top ten clones. The specimen was central memory CD4+ T cells from blood. These receptors originate from a man aged 30 to 45 with type 1 diabetes.

The chain carries TRBV2 and TRBJ1-3; D is uncertain. The V gene lost 0 bases and the J gene lost 0 bases, with 9 bases spanning the gap. The CDR3 sequence is 16 residues long. The germline CDR1 and CDR2 sequences are SNHLY and FYNNEI. The CDR3 is CASSEADVFSGNTIYF. In DNA form, the CDR3 reads TGTGCCAGCAGTGAAGCTGACGTTTTCTCTGGAAACACCATATATTTT.

This clone has ten or more counts. This chain links TRBV4-3 with TRBJ1-5; no clear D gene. This CDR3 region has 14 residues. Germline V gene sequence: CDR1 LGHNA, CDR2 YSLEER. V was clipped by 1 base and J by 5 bases, with 9 bases between them. The CDR3 region has the DNA TGCGCCAGCAGCCAAGTGGAGGGAGATCAGCCCCAGCATTTT. Residues: CASSQVEGDQPQHF.

This clone came up a few times. The V call is TRBV7-6, the J call TRBJ2-7; D might be TRBD2 (5 bases). The CDR3 runs to 13 residues. CDR1 is SGHVS and CDR2 is FNYEAQ in the germline V gene. Trimming cost V 6 bases and J 6 bases, with 15 bases left between them. The CDR3, as DNA: TGTGCCAGCAGTATATCCTCGGGGAGCGAGCAGTACTTC. This sequence encodes CASSISSGSEQYF. The whole variable domain, filled in from reference TRBV7-6 and TRBJ2-7, reads GAGVSQSPRYKVTKRGQDVALRCDPISGHVSLYWYRQALGQGPEFLTYFNYEAQQDKSGLPNDRFSAERPEGSISTLTIQRTEQRDSAMYRCASSISSGSEQYFGPGTRLTVT.

This clone occurred a few times. The rearrangement uses TRBV10-1 and TRBJ1-6; the D is unclear. Trimming shortened V by 3 bases and J by 10 bases, and 10 bases separated the two germline ends. There are 13 residues in the CDR3. Per germline, CDR1 WNHNN and CDR2 SYGVQD (reference sequence). The CDR3, as DNA: TGCGCCAGCAGTGAAGGCAGACCCTCACCCCTCCACTTT. Encoded protein: CASSEGRPSPLHF.

This clone turned up a few times. The CDR3 spells CASRGGKETQYF. The CDR3 DNA is TGTGCCAGCAGGGGGGGCAAAGAGACCCAGTACTTC. The chain has TRBV2 and TRBJ2-5; D could derive from TRBD1 or TRBD2 (6 bases each). The CDR3 has 12 amino acids. V gave up 6 bases and J gave up 3 bases, with 8 bases separating them. The germline V gene has CDR1 SNHLY and CDR2 FYNNEI.

This clone appeared many times. The CDR3 DNA reads as TGTGCCAGCAGCCAAACGACTGCGAACTATGGCTACACCTTC. Amino acid sequence: CASSQTTANYGYTF. This chain links TRBV7-2 with TRBJ1-2; D remains unclear. The CDR3 runs to 14 residues. Trimming pared 5 bases from V and 2 bases from J, leaving 12 bases between. Germline V gene data show CDR1 as SGHTA and CDR2 as FQGNSA. Filled out from reference TRBV7-2 and TRBJ1-2, the complete variable domain reads GAGVSQSPSNKVTEKGKDVELRCDPISGHTALYWYRQSLGQGLEFLIYFQGNSAPDKSGLPSDRFSAERTGGSVSTLTIQRTQQEDSAVYLCASSQTTANYGYTFGSGTRLTVV.

This chain uses TRBV19 with TRBJ1-4; 8 bases match TRBD1. Germline V lookup: CDR1 LNHDA, CDR2 SQIVND (reference sequence). The ends lost 5 bases at V and 10 bases at J; junction bases unmatched: 6. The length of the CDR3 is 13 residues. The CDR3 spells CASSEQGVGKLFF. The CDR3 DNA is TGTGCCAGTAGTGAACAGGGGGTCGGAAAACTGTTTTTT.

This clone was detected ten times or more. A junction end diverges from the germline sequence, so it may reflect a read error. The J gene is TRBJ2-7, the V gene TRBV2, with 9 bases lining up with TRBD2. Germline V gene data show CDR1 as SNHLY and CDR2 as FYNNEI. The CDR3 has 12 residues. The CDR3 here is CASSDERGALRF. Written as DNA, the CDR3 is TGTGCCAGCAGTGATGAGCGGGGGGCTTTAAGATTC.

This clone has more than one count but fewer than ten. This chain connects TRBV6-5 to TRBJ1-2; D may be TRBD1 (6 bases). Germline V gene data show CDR1 as MNHEY and CDR2 as SVGAGI. Trimming took 2 bases from V and 2 from J, leaving 9 bases between them. The CDR3 totals 14 residues. This chain's CDR3 is CASSYRGPNYGYTF. Here the CDR3 DNA reads TGTGCCAGCAGTTACCGGGGGCCCAACTATGGCTACACCTTC.

This chain connects TRBV9 to TRBJ2-3; 12 bases are shared with TRBD2. This CDR3 is 18 amino acids long. Trimming took 3 bases from V and 4 from J; bases not matched to a gene: 12. The germline V gene has CDR1 SGDLS and CDR2 YYNGEE. As DNA, the CDR3 is TGTGCCAGCAGCGGACCTCTAGCGGGGGGGCCCCAAGCAGATACGCAGTATTTT. Its protein product is CASSGPLAGGPQADTQYF.

A remark on this clone: One base away lies a much larger clone, so this may be a sequencing read error. The sample holds other DNA sequences that translate to the same CDR3. This chain connects TRBV7-6 to TRBJ2-7; D is perhaps TRBD2 (6 bases). The germline gives CDR1 SGHVS, CDR2 FNYEAQ. This CDR3 comprises 13 residues. Trimming took 0 bases from V and 3 from J, leaving 6 bases between them. The CDR3 is CASSLAGGYEQYF. In DNA, the CDR3 is TGTGCCAGCAGCTTAGCGGGGGGCTACGAGCAGTACTTC.

The chain recombines TRBV30 with TRBJ1-4, with D possibly being TRBD1 (6 bases). The CDR3 is 15 amino acids. CDR1 is GTSNPN and CDR2 is SVGIG in the germline V gene (reference sequence). Trimming took off 2 bases at V and 4 bases at J, with 14 bases between the two ends. The CDR3 region has the DNA TGTGCCTGGAGTACCTTGACAGGCCTTAATGAAAAACTGTTTTTT. As protein: CAWSTLTGLNEKLFF.

The chain links TRBV30 to TRBJ1-1; no clear D. Germline V CDR1 and CDR2: GTSNPN, SVGIG (reference sequence). The CDR3 totals 14 residues. The ends were cut back, 2 bases at V and 2 bases at J, with 12 bases in the middle. CDR3 bases: TGTGCCTGGAGTTTCCCGGACGATAACACTGAAGCTTTCTTT. Encoded protein: CAWSFPDDNTEAFF.

This chain joins TRBV30 and TRBJ2-5; a weak D match, TRBD1 (5 bases). The CDR3 covers 13 residues. Trimming removed 7 bases from V and 1 base from J, with 13 bases in between. Germline-derived CDR1 and CDR2 are GTSNPN and SVGIG (reference sequence). The CDR3 DNA is TGTGCCTCCAGGGTCTCCGGCCAAGAGACCCAGTACTTC. Translating it yields CASRVSGQETQYF.

This clone was seen at least ten times. The chain links TRBV7-2 to TRBJ2-4; D possibly corresponds to TRBD2 (6 bases). Germline assignment: CDR1 SGHTA and CDR2 FQGNSA. Trimming took 5 bases from V and 7 from J, leaving 18 bases between them. The CDR3 has 15 residues. The CDR3 nucleotides are TGTGCCAGCAGCCTCAGCCCGGGACTCGCGAACATTCAGTACTTC. Protein: CASSLSPGLANIQYF.

The rearrangement joins TRBV28 to TRBJ2-5; 10 nucleotides agree with TRBD1. The germline gives CDR1 MDHEN, CDR2 SYDVKM. CDR3 length: 13 residues. The J segment lost 5 bases and the V segment lost 6 bases, leaving 3 bases of the junction unmatched. The CDR3 nucleotides are TGTGCCAGCAGGGGACAGGGGAAGGAGACCCAGTACTTC. This codes for CASRGQGKETQYF. The variable domain in full, with the rest retrieved from reference TRBV28 and TRBJ2-5, is DVKVTQSSRYLVKRTGEKVFLECVQDMDHENMFWYRQDPGLGLRLIYFSYDVKMKEKGDIPEGYSVSREKKERFSLILESASTNQTSMYLCASRGQGKETQYFGPGTRLLVL.

The CDR3 spells CASSHELTGLGAKNIQYF. The CDR3 region has the DNA TGCGCCAGCAGCCATGAATTGACAGGGTTGGGTGCCAAAAACATTCAGTACTTC. V gene TRBV4-3 combines with J gene TRBJ2-4; 7 nucleotides match TRBD1. This CDR3 has 18 amino acids. V lost 3 bases and J lost 1; bases outside the gene matches: 12. CDR1 is LGHNA, CDR2 YSLEER, per germline.

The chain carries TRBV30 and TRBJ1-3, with 7 bases matching TRBD1. This CDR3 spans 14 amino acids. V gave up 6 bases and J gave up 4 bases; unmatched junction bases: 9. In germline, CDR1 is GTSNPN, CDR2 SVGIG (reference sequence). CDR3 coding DNA: TGTGCCTGCCCCCTTCAGGGGGACGGAAACACCATATATTTT. This sequence encodes CACPLQGDGNTIYF.

Points on this clone: Other DNA variants within this sample encode the same CDR3. This rearrangement joins TRBV7-9 to TRBJ1-1; weak D call: TRBD1 (5 bases). Germline V lookup: CDR1 SEHNR, CDR2 FQNEAQ (reference sequence). The CDR3 has 15 amino acids. The ends were cut back, 2 bases at V and 2 bases at J, with 12 bases in the middle. The CDR3 here is CASSLRAGINTEAFF. CDR3 coding DNA: TGTGCCAGCAGCTTAAGGGCAGGGATTAACACTGAAGCTTTCTTT. The full variable domain, its missing parts supplied by reference TRBV7-9 and TRBJ1-1, is DTGVSQNPRHKITKRGQNVTFRCDPISEHNRLYWYRQTLGQGPEFLTYFQNEAQLEKSRLLSDRFSAERPKGSFSTLEIQRTEQGDSAMYLCASSLRAGINTEAFFGQGTRLTVV.

This clone was counted only a few times. The chain is built from TRBV13 and TRBJ2-5; D is perhaps TRBD2 (6 bases). The length of the CDR3 is 15 residues. The germline gives CDR1 PRHDT, CDR2 FYEKMQ (reference sequence). Between the trimmed V and J ends, which lost 1 base and 3 bases, there was a span of 12 bases. The CDR3, as DNA: TGTGCCAGCAGCTTAGCCTTTTTAGCGGAAGAGACCCAGTACTTC. Translating gives CASSLAFLAEETQYF.

The genes are TRBV9 and TRBJ2-7; D is possibly TRBD1 (5 bases). Germline V gives CDR1 SGDLS, CDR2 YYNGEE. Trimming left V 3 bases short and J 4 bases short, with 11 bases between. This CDR3 is 13 amino acids long. CDR3 region: CASSAQTGYEQYF. The CDR3 nucleotides are TGTGCCAGCAGCGCGCAAACAGGTTACGAGCAGTACTTC.

This clone was counted a few times. This rearrangement joins TRBV5-1 to TRBJ2-1, with 10 bases identical to TRBD2. Germline loops: CDR1 SGHRS, CDR2 YFSETQ. CDR3 length: 14 amino acids. V gave up 4 bases and J gave up 9 bases; unmatched junction bases: 7. CDR3 bases: TGCGCCAGCAGCGGGCGGACTAGCGGCGGTGAGCAGTTCTTC. Amino acids: CASSGRTSGGEQFF.

This chain connects TRBV29-1 to TRBJ1-5, with TRBD1 matching over 10 bases. CDR1 is SQVTM, CDR2 ANQGSEA, per germline. J lost 9 bases, V lost 7 bases, and 9 bases had no gene match. The length of the CDR3 is 13 residues. CDR3 sequence reads: CSAVDRDRGPQHF. CDR3 sequence (DNA): TGCAGCGCTGTGGACCGGGACAGGGGGCCCCAGCATTTT.